Each of the 6 T cell receptor beta chains below was sequenced from the same sample in a study of blood T cell repertoires in COVID-19. TCRdb keeps only in-frame clones here, not all; method: immunoSEQ multiplex PCR. The repertoire includes roughly 100,000 clones, 80% to 95% of them detected once, and around 1.9% sits in the top ten. The sequenced sample consisted of peripheral blood. The receptors stem from a woman between 45 and 65 years old with COVID-19, enrolled during active disease.

The rearrangement links TRBV18 to TRBJ1-1; TRBD1 is a possible D gene (6 bases). V lost 5 bases and J 7 bases, leaving 11 bases between the germline ends. CDR1 and CDR2 (germline): KGHSH, LQKENI. The CDR3 length is 12 residues. The CDR3 spells CASSAGAREAFF. CDR3 DNA: TGTGCCAGCTCAGCAGGGGCCCGTGAAGCTTTCTTT.

The V and J genes are TRBV6-5 and TRBJ1-2, with 9 bases matching TRBD1. The CDR3 is made up of 12 amino acids. CDR1 MNHEY and CDR2 SVGAGI come from the germline V gene. J gave up 8 bases and V 6 bases, and 4 bases lay outside the gene matches. The CDR3 reads CASSRTGEGYTF. The CDR3, as DNA: TGTGCCAGCAGCCGGACAGGGGAAGGCTACACCTTC.

This clone has more than one count but fewer than ten. Here the CDR3 DNA reads TGTGCCAGCAGCCAAGCGTTCCGACAGGGGTCTAGTAACTATGGCTACACCTTC. Translated, it gives CASSQAFRQGSSNYGYTF. The chain carries TRBV3-1 (or the pseudogene TRBV3-2) and TRBJ1-2, with 8 bases fitting TRBD1. V lost 1 base, J lost 1 base, and 11 bases stayed unmatched. Germline CDR1 LGHDT, CDR2 YNNKEL (reference sequence). The CDR3 is made up of 18 amino acids.

The rearrangement uses TRBV6-6 and TRBJ1-3; possible D gene TRBD1, 5 bases. Germline lookup yields CDR1 MNHNY and CDR2 SVGAGI (reference sequence). The CDR3 is 17 amino acids. With 5 bases removed from V and 1 base from J, the gap between germline ends came to 18 bases. The DNA for the CDR3 is TGTGCCAGCAGTCCACCCTCCGGCGGGGGATCTGGAAACACCATATATTTT. This translates into CASSPPSGGGSGNTIYF.

The chain has TRBV12-5 and TRBJ1-2; 7 bases match TRBD1. After removal of 5 bases from V and 6 bases from J, the junction contained 6 bases not matched to a gene. The CDR3 runs to 13 residues. The germline V gene encodes CDR1 LGHNT and CDR2 FRNRAP. The CDR3 nucleotides read TGTGCTAGTGGTCGCGAACAGGGGAATGGCTACACCTTC. It encodes CASGREQGNGYTF.

This clone is a singleton in its sample. The rearrangement links TRBV10-3 to TRBJ2-7; D possibly corresponds to TRBD1 (5 bases). V was trimmed by 7 bases and J by 6 bases, leaving 16 bases between them. This CDR3 is 13 amino acids long. Per germline, CDR1 ENHRY and CDR2 SYGVKD. CDR3 nucleotide sequence: TGTGCCATCATAAGCAGGGAACGCGGCGAGCAGTACGTC. This encodes CAIISRERGEQYV.